This T cell receptor (beta chain) was identified in a study of blood T cell repertoires in COVID-19. At the level of the study: The origin of the acute and convalescent COVID-19 samples was the United States, Italy and Spain.

Germline-derived CDR1 and CDR2 are MNHEY and SMNVEV (reference sequence). The CDR3 is made up of 14 amino acids. Trimming stripped 7 bases from V and 1 base from J, with 11 bases between. Original handling: Nucleated cell counts were estimated from reference gene primer amplification. Here immunoSEQ multiplex PCR was the method, and the copy in TCRdb shows in-frame clones only, minus some. V and J calls and clone size are copied from that table; D and trimming were computed from the DNA. This sample has about 380,000 clones, with 81% found just once. Specimen: peripheral blood. The sequence derives from a human donor with acute or convalescent COVID-19. The donor label of this sample is uncertain. This rearrangement joins TRBV27 to TRBJ1-5, with D possibly TRBD1 on 6 matching bases. For the CDR3, the DNA is TGTGCCAGCAAAGGGGGTTTAAGCAATCAGCCCCAGCATTTT. Encoded protein: CASKGGLSNQPQHF.